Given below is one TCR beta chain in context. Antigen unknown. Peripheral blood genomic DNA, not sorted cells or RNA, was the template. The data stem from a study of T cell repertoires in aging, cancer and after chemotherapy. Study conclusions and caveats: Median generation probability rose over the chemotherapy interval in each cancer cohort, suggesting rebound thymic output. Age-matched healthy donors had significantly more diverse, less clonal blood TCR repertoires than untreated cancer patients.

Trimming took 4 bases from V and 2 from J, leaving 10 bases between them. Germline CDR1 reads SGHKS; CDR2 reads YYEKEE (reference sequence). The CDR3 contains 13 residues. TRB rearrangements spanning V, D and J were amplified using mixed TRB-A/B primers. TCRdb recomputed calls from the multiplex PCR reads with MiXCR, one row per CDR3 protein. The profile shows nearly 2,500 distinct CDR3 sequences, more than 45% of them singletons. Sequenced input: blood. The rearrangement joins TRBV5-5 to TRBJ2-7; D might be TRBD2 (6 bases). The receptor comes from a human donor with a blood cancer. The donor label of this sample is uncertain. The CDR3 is CASSAGRTYEQYF. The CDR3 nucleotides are TGTGCCAGCAGCGCGGGGAGAACCTACGAGCAGTACTTC.